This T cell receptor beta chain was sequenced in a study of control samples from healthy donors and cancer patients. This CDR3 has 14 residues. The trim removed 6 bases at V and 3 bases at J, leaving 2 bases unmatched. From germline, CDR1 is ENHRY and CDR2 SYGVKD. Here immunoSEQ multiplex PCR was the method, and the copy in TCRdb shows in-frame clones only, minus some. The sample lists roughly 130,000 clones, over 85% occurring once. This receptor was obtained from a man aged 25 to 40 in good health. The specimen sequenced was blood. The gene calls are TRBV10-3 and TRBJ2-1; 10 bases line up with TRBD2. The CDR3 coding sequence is TGTGCCATCAGCACTAGCGGGGTCTACAATGAGCAGTTCTTC. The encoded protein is CAISTSGVYNEQFF.